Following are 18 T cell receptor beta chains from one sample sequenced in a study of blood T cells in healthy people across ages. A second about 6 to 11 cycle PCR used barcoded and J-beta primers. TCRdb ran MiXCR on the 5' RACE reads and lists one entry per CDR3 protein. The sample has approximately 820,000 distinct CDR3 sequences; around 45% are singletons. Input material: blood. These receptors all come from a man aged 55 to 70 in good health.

Written as DNA, the CDR3 is TGCGCCAGCAGCCAAGAAGTAGTAGAGACCCAGTACTTC. Encoded protein: CASSQEVVETQYF. V and J are TRBV4-1 and TRBJ2-5; D is ambiguous. This CDR3 region has 13 residues. Germline lookup yields CDR1 MGHRA and CDR2 YSYEKL. Trimming pared 0 bases from V and 4 bases from J, leaving 6 bases between.

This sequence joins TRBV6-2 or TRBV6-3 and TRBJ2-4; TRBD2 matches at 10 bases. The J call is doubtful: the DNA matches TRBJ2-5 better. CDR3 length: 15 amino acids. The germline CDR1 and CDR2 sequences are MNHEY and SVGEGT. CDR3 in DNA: TGTGCCAGCAGTTACAGAGCGGGGGGGACAGAGACCCAGTACTTC. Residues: CASSYRAGGTETQYF.

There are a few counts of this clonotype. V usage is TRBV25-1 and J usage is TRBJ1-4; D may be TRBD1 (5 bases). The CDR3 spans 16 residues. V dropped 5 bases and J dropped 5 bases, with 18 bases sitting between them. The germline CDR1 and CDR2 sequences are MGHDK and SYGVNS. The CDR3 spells CASSTSEGRKNEKLFF. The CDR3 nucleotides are TGTGCCAGCAGTACCTCAGAGGGGCGGAAGAATGAAAAACTGTTTTTT.

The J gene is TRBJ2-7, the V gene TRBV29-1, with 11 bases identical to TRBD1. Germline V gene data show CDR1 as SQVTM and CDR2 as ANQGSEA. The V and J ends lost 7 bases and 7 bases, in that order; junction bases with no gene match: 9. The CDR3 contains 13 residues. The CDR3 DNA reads TGCAGCGCCGGACAGGGGGCGGGGGCTGAGCAGTACTTC. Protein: CSAGQGAGAEQYF.

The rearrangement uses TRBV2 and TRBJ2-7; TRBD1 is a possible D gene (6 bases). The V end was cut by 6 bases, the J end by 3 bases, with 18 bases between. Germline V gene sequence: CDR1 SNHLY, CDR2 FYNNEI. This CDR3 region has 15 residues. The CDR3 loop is CASSPNRVKDYEQYF. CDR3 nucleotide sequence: TGTGCCAGCAGCCCTAACAGGGTTAAGGACTACGAGCAGTACTTC. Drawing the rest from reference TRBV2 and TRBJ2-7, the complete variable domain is EPEVTQTPSHQVTQMGQEVILRCVPISNHLYFYWYRQILGQKVEFLVSFYNNEISEKSEIFDDQFSVERPDGSNFTLKIRSTKLEDSAMYFCASSPNRVKDYEQYFGPGTRLTVT.

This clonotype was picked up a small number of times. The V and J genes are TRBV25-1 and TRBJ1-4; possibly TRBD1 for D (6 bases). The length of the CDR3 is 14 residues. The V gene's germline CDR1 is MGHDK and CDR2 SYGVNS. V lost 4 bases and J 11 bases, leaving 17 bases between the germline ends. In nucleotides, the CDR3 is TGTGCCAGCAGTGGCCCCGTAACAGGGTCCAAACTGTTTTTT. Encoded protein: CASSGPVTGSKLFF.

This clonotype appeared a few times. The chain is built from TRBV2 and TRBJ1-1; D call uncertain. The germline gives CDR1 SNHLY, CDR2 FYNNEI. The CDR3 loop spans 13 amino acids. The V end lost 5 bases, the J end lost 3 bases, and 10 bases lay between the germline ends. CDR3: CASSLYRDTEAFF. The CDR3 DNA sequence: TGTGCCAGCAGTCTTTACCGGGACACTGAAGCTTTCTTT.

The CDR3 loop is CASSPNRGLGTEAFF. The CDR3 DNA is TGTGCCAGCAGTCCTAACAGGGGGCTGGGCACTGAAGCTTTCTTT. V usage is TRBV6-5 and J usage is TRBJ1-1; 9 bases align to TRBD1. CDR3 length equals 15 residues. Germline assignment: CDR1 MNHEY and CDR2 SVGAGI. Trimming at V came to 5 bases and at J to 4 bases, leaving 8 bases not matched to a gene.

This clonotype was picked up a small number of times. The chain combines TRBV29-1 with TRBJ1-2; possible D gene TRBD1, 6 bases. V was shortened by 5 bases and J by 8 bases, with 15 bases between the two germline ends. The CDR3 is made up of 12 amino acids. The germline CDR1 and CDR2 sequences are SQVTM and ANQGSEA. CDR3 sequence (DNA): TGCAGCGTTCTCCGGGGGGCCTACGGCTACACCTTC. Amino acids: CSVLRGAYGYTF.

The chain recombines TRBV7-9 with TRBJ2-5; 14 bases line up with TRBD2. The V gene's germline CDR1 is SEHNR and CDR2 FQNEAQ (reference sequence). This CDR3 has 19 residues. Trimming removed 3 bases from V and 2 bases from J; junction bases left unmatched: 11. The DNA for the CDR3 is TGTGCCAGCAGCTTTTCTGTATTCGGGACTAGCGGGGGACAAGAGACCCAGTACTTC. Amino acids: CASSFSVFGTSGGQETQYF.

In DNA, the CDR3 is TGTGCCAGCAGTATTGGACAGCGGAACGAGCAGTACTTC. This encodes CASSIGQRNEQYF. The V gene is TRBV6-1, the J gene TRBJ2-4; D might be TRBD1 (6 bases). The J call may be mistaken, given a closer DNA end match to TRBJ2-7. Germline-derived CDR1 and CDR2 are MNHNS and SASEGT. The CDR3 extends over 13 amino acids.

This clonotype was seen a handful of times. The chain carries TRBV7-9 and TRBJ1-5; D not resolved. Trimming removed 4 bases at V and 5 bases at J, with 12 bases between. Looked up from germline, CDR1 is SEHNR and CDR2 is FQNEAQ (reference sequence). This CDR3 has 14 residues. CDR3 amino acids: CASSSTFQDQPQHF. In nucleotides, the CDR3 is TGTGCCAGCAGCTCGACCTTCCAGGATCAGCCCCAGCATTTT.

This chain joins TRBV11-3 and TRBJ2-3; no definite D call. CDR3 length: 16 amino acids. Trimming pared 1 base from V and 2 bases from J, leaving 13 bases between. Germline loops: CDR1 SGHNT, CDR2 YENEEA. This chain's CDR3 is CASSLGQSLATDTQYF. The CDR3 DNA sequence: TGTGCCAGCAGCTTAGGCCAGAGCTTAGCCACAGATACGCAGTATTTT.

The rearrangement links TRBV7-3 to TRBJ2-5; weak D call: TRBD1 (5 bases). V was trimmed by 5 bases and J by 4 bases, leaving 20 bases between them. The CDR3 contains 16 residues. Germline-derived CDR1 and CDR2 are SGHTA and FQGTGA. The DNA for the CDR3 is TGTGCCAGCAGCATACAGGCACCTAAGCCAAGAGAGACCCAGTACTTC. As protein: CASSIQAPKPRETQYF.

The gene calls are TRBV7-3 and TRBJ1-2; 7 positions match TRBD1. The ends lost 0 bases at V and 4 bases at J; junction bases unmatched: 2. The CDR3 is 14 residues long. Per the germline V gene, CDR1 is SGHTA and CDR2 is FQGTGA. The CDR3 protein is CASSLTGGGYGYTF. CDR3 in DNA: TGTGCCAGCAGCTTAACAGGGGGCGGCTATGGCTACACCTTC.

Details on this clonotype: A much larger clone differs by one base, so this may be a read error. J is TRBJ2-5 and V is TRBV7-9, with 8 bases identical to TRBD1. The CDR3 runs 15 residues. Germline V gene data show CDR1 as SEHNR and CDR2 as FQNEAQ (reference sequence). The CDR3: CASSLPGQGEETRYF. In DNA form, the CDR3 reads TGTGCCAGCAGCCTGCCCGGACAGGGTGAAGAGACCCGGTACTTC.

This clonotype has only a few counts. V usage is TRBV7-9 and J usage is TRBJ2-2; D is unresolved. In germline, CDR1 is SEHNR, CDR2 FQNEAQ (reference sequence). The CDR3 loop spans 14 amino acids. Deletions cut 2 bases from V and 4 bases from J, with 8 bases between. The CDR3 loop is CASSLRVGTGELFF. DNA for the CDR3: TGTGCCAGCAGCTTAAGGGTTGGCACCGGGGAGCTGTTTTTT.

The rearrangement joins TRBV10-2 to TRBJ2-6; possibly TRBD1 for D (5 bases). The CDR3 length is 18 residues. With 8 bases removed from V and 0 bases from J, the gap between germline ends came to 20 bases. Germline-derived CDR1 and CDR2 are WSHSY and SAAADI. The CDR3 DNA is TGCGCCAGCGGCTCAGGTTGGGGCGGCTCCTCTGGGGCCAACGTCCTGACTTTC. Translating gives CASGSGWGGSSGANVLTF.